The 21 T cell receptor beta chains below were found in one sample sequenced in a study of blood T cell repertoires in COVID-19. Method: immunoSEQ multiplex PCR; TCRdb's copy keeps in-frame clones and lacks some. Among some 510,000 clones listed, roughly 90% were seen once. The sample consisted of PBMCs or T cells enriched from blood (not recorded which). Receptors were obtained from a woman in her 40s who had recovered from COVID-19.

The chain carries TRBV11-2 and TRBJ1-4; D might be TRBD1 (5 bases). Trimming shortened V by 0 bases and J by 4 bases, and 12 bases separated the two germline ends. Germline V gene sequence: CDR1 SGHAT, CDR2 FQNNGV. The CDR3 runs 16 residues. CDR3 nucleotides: TGTGCCAGCAGCTTAGATAGTTGGGGCTATAATGAAAAACTGTTTTTT. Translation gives CASSLDSWGYNEKLFF.

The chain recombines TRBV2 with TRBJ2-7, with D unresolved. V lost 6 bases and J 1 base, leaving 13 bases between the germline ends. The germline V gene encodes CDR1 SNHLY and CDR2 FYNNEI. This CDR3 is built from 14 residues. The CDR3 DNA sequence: TGTGCCAGCAGCCCCGAGCCAGGTTCCTACGAGCAGTACTTC. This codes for CASSPEPGSYEQYF.

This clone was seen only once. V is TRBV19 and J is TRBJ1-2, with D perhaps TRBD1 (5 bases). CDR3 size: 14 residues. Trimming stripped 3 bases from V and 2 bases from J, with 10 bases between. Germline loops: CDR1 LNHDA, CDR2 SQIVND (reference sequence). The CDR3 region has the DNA TGTGCCAGTAGTATCGGCAGGGCGAACTATGGCTACACCTTC. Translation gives CASSIGRANYGYTF. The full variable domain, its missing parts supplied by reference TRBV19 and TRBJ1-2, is DGGITQSPKYLFRKEGQNVTLSCEQNLNHDAMYWYRQDPGQGLRLIYYSQIVNDFQKGDIAEGYSVSREKKESFPLTVTSAQKNPTAFYLCASSIGRANYGYTFGSGTRLTVV.

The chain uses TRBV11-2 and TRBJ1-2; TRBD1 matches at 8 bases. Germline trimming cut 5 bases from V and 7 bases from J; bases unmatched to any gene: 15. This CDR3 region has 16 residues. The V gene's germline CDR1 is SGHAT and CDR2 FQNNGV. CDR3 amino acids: CASSLRSQGALSGYTF. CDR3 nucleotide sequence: TGTGCCAGCAGCCTACGGAGCCAGGGGGCCCTTAGTGGCTACACCTTC.

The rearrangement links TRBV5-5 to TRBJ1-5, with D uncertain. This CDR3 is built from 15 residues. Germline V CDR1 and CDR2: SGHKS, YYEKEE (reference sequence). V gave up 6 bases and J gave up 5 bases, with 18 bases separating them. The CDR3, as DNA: TGTGCCAGCACGCAGTACTCGACTGGGTATCAGCCCCAGCATTTT. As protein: CASTQYSTGYQPQHF.

DNA for the CDR3: TGTGCCAGCAGCTTACCTTTGGACAGGGCTGGGGCCAACGTCCTGACTTTC. Residues: CASSLPLDRAGANVLTF. The chain employs TRBV7-2 and TRBJ2-6; the match to TRBD1 covers 8 bases. The CDR3 runs 17 residues. With V trimmed by 2 bases and J by 2 bases, 5 bases remained unmatched. CDR1 and CDR2 from the germline V gene are SGHTA and FQGNSA.

CDR3 amino acids: CASSDSDTTEAFF. CDR3 DNA: TGTGCCAGCAGTGACTCGGACACCACTGAAGCTTTCTTT. The rearrangement joins TRBV6-4 to TRBJ1-1; D may be TRBD1 (5 bases). V was cut by 0 bases and J by 4 bases, with 6 bases left in between. Germline V lookup: CDR1 MRHNA, CDR2 SNTAGT. The CDR3 covers 13 residues.

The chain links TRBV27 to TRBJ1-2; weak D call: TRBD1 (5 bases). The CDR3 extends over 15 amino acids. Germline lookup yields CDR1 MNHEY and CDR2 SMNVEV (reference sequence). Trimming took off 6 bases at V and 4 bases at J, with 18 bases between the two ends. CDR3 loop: CASRHPGGGVYGYTF. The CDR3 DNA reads TGTGCCAGCAGGCACCCGGGGGGGGGAGTCTATGGCTACACCTTC.

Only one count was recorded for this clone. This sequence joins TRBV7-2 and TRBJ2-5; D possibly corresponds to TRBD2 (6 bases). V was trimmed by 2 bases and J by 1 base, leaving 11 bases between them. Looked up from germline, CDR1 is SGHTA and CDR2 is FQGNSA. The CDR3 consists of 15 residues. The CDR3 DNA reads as TGTGCCAGCAGCTTAAGGGAGGCAGTCCAAGAGACCCAGTACTTC. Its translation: CASSLREAVQETQYF.

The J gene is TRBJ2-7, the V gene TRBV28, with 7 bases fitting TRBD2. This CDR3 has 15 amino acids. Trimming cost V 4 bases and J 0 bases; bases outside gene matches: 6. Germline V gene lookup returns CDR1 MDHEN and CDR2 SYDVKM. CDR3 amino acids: CASSSSSGLSYEQYF. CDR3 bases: TGTGCCAGCAGTTCCTCTAGCGGACTCTCCTACGAGCAGTACTTC. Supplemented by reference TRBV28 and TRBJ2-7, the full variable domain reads DVKVTQSSRYLVKRTGEKVFLECVQDMDHENMFWYRQDPGLGLRLIYFSYDVKMKEKGDIPEGYSVSREKKERFSLILESASTNQTSMYLCASSSSSGLSYEQYFGPGTRLTVT.

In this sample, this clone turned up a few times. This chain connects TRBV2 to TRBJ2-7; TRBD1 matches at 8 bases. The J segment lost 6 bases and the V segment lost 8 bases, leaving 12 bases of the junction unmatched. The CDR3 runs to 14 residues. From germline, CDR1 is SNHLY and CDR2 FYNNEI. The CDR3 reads CASFDRGAFTEQYF. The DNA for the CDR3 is TGTGCCAGCTTCGACAGGGGAGCATTTACCGAGCAGTACTTC.

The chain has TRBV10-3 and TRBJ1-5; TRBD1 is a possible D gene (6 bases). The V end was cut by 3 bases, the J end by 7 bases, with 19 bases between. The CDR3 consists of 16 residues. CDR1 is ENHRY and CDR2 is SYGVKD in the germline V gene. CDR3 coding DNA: TGTGCCATCAGTGAAGGTCAGGTGGGGGGGCTCCAGCCCCAGCATTTT. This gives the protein CAISEGQVGGLQPQHF.

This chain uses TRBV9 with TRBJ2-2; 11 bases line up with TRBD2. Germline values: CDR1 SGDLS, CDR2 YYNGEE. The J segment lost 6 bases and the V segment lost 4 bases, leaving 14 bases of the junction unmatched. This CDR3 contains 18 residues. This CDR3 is CASSILPPTSGRAGELFF. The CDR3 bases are TGTGCCAGCAGCATACTCCCCCCTACTAGCGGGAGAGCCGGGGAGCTGTTTTTT.

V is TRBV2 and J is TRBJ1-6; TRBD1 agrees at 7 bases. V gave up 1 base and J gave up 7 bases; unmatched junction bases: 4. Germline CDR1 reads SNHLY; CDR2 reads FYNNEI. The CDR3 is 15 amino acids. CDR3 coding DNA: TGTGCCAGCAGTGAAGAAGGGGGCCAAAATTCACCCCTCCACTTT. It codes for CASSEEGGQNSPLHF.

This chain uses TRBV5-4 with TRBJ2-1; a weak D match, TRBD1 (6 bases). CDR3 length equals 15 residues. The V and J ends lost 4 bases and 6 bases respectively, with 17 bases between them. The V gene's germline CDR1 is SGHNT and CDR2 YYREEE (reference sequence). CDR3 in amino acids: CASSKTPRDINEQFF. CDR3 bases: TGTGCCAGCAGCAAGACGCCCCGGGACATCAATGAGCAGTTCTTC. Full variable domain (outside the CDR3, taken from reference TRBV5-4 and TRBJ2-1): ETGVTQSPTHLIKTRGQQVTLRCSSQSGHNTVSWYQQALGQGPQFIFQYYREEENGRGNFPPRFSGLQFPNYSSELNVNALELDDSALYLCASSKTPRDINEQFFGPGTRLTVL.

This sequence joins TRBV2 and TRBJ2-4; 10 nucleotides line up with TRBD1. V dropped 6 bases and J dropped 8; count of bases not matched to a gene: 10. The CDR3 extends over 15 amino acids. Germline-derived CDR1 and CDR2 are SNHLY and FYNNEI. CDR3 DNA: TGTGCCAGCAGGGCCGGGACAGGGGCGGGTCACATTCAGTACTTC. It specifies CASRAGTGAGHIQYF.

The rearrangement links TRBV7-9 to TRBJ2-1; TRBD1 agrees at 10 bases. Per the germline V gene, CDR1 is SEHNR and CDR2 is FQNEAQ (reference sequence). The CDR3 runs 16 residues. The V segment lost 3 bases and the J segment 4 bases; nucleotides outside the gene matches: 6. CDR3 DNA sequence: TGTGCCAGCAGCTTTTCCGGGACAGGGGTGTACAATGAGCAGTTCTTC. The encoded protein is CASSFSGTGVYNEQFF.

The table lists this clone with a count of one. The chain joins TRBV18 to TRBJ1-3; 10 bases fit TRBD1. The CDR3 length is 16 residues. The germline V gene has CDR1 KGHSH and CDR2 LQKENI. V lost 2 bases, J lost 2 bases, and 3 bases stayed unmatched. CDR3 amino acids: CASSPGDRGPGNTIYF. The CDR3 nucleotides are TGTGCCAGCTCACCAGGTGACAGGGGGCCTGGAAACACCATATATTTT.

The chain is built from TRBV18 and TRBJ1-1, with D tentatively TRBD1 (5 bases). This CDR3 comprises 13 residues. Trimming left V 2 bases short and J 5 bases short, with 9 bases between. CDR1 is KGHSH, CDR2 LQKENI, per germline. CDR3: CASSPDSGTEAFF. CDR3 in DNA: TGTGCCAGCTCACCAGACAGCGGGACTGAAGCTTTCTTT.

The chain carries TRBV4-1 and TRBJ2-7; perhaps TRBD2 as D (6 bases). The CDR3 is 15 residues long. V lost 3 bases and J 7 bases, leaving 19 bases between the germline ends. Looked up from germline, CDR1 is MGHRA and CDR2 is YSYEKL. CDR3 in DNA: TGCGCCAGCAGCCACTACGGGACTTATCAAGTGGAGCAGTACTTC. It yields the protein CASSHYGTYQVEQYF.

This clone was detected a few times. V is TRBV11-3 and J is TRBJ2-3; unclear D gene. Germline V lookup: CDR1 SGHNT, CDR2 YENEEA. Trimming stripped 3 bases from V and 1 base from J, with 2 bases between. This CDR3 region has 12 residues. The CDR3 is CASSFGTDTQYF. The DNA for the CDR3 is TGTGCCAGCAGCTTCGGCACAGATACGCAGTATTTT.